A selection of T cell receptor beta chains follows, all from one sample in a study of cytotoxic CD8 clonotypes in ibrutinib-treated CLL. Sequenced by immunoSEQ multiplex PCR; TCRdb stores in-frame clones only, minus some. This sample has some 7,800 clones, with roughly 84% found just once. The sample was PBMCs, taken before ibrutinib treatment. The receptors stem from a human donor with chronic lymphocytic leukemia. Both conserved end residues are part of each CDR3. A D gene is named only where the DNA matches it firmly. Clone size is not always given. Where it is, it says once, few, many or a class for expanded clones.

cdr3_nt cdr3_aa j_call d_call clone_size v_call
TGTGCCAGCAGTTTATCCCTCGGACAGGGGACGGGTCGGACGCAGTATTTT CASSLSLGQGTGRTQYF TRBJ2-3 TRBD1 - TRBV28
TGCGCCAGCAGCACCCGAACAGGGAATCAACCCTACAATGAGCAGTTCTTC CASSTRTGNQPYNEQFF TRBJ2-1 - - TRBV5-1
TGTGCCAGCAGTTACCTACAGGGAGGTGGCTATGGCTACACCTTC CASSYLQGGGYGYTF TRBJ1-2 - - TRBV6-6
TGTGCCAGCAGGCTTCTGACAGGGAGGTCCTACAATGAGCAGTTCTTC CASRLLTGRSYNEQFF TRBJ2-1 - - TRBV11-2
TGTGCCAGCAGTCCTTCTTTAGGGCAGGGTAATCAGCCCCAGCATTTT CASSPSLGQGNQPQHF TRBJ1-5 - - TRBV28
TGTGCCAGCAGCCGACCTCGGGGGGGTGGGAGTTACACCTTC CASSRPRGGGSYTF TRBJ1-2 - - TRBV4-2
TGTGCCAGCAGCGTAGGAGGATTGTACCAAGAGACCCAGTACTTC CASSVGGLYQETQYF TRBJ2-5 - - TRBV9
TGTGCCAGCAGCCCCTTCATTCTCGGAGATACGCAGTATTTT CASSPFILGDTQYF TRBJ2-3 - - TRBV7-2
TGTGCCAGCAGTTTGGGATCTAGCCTAGCCAAAAACATTCAGTACTTC CASSLGSSLAKNIQYF TRBJ2-4 - - TRBV5-4
TGTGCCAGCAGCTTAGTGCTCGGGATACCCTACGAGCAGTACTTC CASSLVLGIPYEQYF TRBJ2-7 - - TRBV7-2
TGCGCCAGCAGCTTGGGCAGATCCCCAGATACGCAGTATTTT CASSLGRSPDTQYF TRBJ2-3 - - TRBV5-1
TGCAGCGTTGAAGATCTTCGTCCCGAGCAGTACTTC CSVEDLRPEQYF TRBJ2-7 - - TRBV29-1
TGTGCCAGCAAGATCTCGAGCGTAGTGGGGGGAGCTGAGCAGTTCTTC CASKISSVVGGAEQFF TRBJ2-1 - - TRBV11-2
TGTGCCAGCAGCCTAAATTTAGATACGCAGTATTTT CASSLNLDTQYF TRBJ2-3 - few TRBV14
TGTGCCAGTTGTATAGGGATCGCTGGTGAGCAGTTCTTC CASCIGIAGEQFF TRBJ2-1 - - TRBV2
TGTGCCATCAGTGAGTCGAGGGGGCATGGCTACACCTTC CAISESRGHGYTF TRBJ1-2 TRBD1 - TRBV10-3
TGTGCCAGCAGCAAATCCTGGAGGGTCCAAGAGACCCAGTACTTC CASSKSWRVQETQYF TRBJ2-5 - - TRBV2
TGTGCCAGCAGCCCCCCCCGGGTCTTAGGGCGCGAGCAGTTCTTC CASSPPRVLGREQFF TRBJ2-1 - - TRBV7-2
TGCAGCGTTGAAGATTCTTACAGGGTAAAGGCTGGCTACACCTTC CSVEDSYRVKAGYTF TRBJ1-2 - - TRBV29-1
TGTGCCAGCAGCCAACAGCGAACTGGGGCCAACGTCCTGACTTTC CASSQQRTGANVLTF TRBJ2-6 - - TRBV28
TGTGCCAGCAGTCTCCCTGGGGAGGAGCAGTACTTC CASSLPGEEQYF TRBJ2-7 - few TRBV2
TGTGCCAGCAGCTTTTTACAGGGATGGAACACTGAAGCTTTCTTT CASSFLQGWNTEAFF TRBJ1-1 - - TRBV7-2
TGTGCCTCGACCGGCCGCGGTTACGAGCAGTACTTC CASTGRGYEQYF TRBJ2-7 - - TRBV30
TGTGCCAGCTCACCGGGACAGGCGAGAACCTACGAGCAGTACTTC CASSPGQARTYEQYF TRBJ2-7 TRBD1 - TRBV18
TGTGCCAGCACCCCGAGTCCGGGGCGCGGACATGGCTACACCTTC CASTPSPGRGHGYTF TRBJ1-2 - few TRBV6-1
TGTGCCAGCTCGCAACAGGGGGCGGTGGGCAATCAGCCCCAGCATTTT CASSQQGAVGNQPQHF TRBJ1-5 TRBD1 - TRBV18
TGTGCCAGCAGCCCGACTAGCGGCTCCTACAATGAGCAGTTCTTC CASSPTSGSYNEQFF TRBJ2-1 TRBD2 - TRBV6-4
TGTGCCAGCTTTACGGAGGCTGGTTCCTACAATGAGCAGTTCTTC CASFTEAGSYNEQFF TRBJ2-1 - - TRBV6-1
TGTGCCAGCAGCTTACCCGGGACTAGCGGGAGGAATGAGCAGTTCTTC CASSLPGTSGRNEQFF TRBJ2-1 TRBD2 - TRBV7-3
TGTGCCAGGTCTACCGGCGGGCAGTATAAGGGCTACGAGCAGTACTTC CARSTGGQYKGYEQYF TRBJ2-7 - - TRBV7-2
TGTGCCACCAGCCGGGACAGGGGGTACGAGCAGTACTTC CATSRDRGYEQYF TRBJ2-7 TRBD1 - TRBV15
TGTGCCAGTAACAGTCAGGGGATCGGGGAGCTGTTTTTT CASNSQGIGELFF TRBJ2-2 - once TRBV19
TGTGCCGGGCGACTAGCGGCCGTCGGGGAGCTGTTTTTT CAGRLAAVGELFF TRBJ2-2 TRBD2 - TRBV7-9
TGCGCCAGCAGCCGGTCCCAAGTCGTCGATACGCAGTATTTT CASSRSQVVDTQYF TRBJ2-3 - - TRBV5-1
TGTGCCAGCAGCCAGTCAGAGACCCAGTACTTC CASSQSETQYF TRBJ2-5 - once TRBV14
TGTGCCAGCAGCCCCGGGACTAGCGGGGGCCCGTACCTTTACAATGAGCAGTTCTTC CASSPGTSGGPYLYNEQFF TRBJ2-1 TRBD2 - TRBV7-9
TGTGCCAGTAGTATAGAGGTCCTGGGGAACATTCAGTACTTC CASSIEVLGNIQYF TRBJ2-4 - - TRBV19
TGTGCCAGCAGGGACAGCAATCAAGAGACCCAGTACTTC CASRDSNQETQYF TRBJ2-5 - - TRBV2
TGCGCCAGCAGCCCTGAGAGCAGGGGGAACCACTACGAGCAGTACTTC CASSPESRGNHYEQYF TRBJ2-7 TRBD1 - TRBV5-1
TGTGCCTGGGAAACAGGGGGCGGTCAGCCCCAGCATTTT CAWETGGGQPQHF TRBJ1-5 TRBD1 - TRBV30
TGTGCCATCAGTAAGACAGACAATGAGCAGTTCTTC CAISKTDNEQFF TRBJ2-1 - - TRBV10-3
TGCGCCAGCAGCCCCCGGGGATGGGAGGCATCCTACGAGCAGTACTTC CASSPRGWEASYEQYF TRBJ2-7 - - TRBV5-1
TGTGCCAGTAGTATAGAAGTGGGGGGGGCCCAGTTCTTC CASSIEVGGAQFF TRBJ2-1 - - TRBV19
TGTGCCAGCAGTACTGACAGGAGATCCACAGATACGCAGTATTTT CASSTDRRSTDTQYF TRBJ2-3 - - TRBV6-6
TGTGCCAGCAGCTTACAGGAGAACACTGAAGCTTTCTTT CASSLQENTEAFF TRBJ1-1 - - TRBV7-2
TGTGCCAGCAGCCGAGACGGTCGCACAGATACGCAGTATTTT CASSRDGRTDTQYF TRBJ2-3 - once TRBV7-9
TGTGCCAGCAGCCAAGATGGGGGGACGCTAGGCGGACGATCCAAAAACATTCAGTACTTC CASSQDGGTLGGRSKNIQYF TRBJ2-4 - - TRBV4-2
TGTGCCAGCAGCTTAGTACGTTTAGGGTACACTGAAGCTTTCTTT CASSLVRLGYTEAFF TRBJ1-1 - - TRBV11-2
TGTGCCAGTAGTACCCGGGACTATTACCACGAGCAGTACTTC CASSTRDYYHEQYF TRBJ2-7 TRBD2 - TRBV19
TGTGCCAGCAGAATAGGACCTGACTATGGCTACACCTTC CASRIGPDYGYTF TRBJ1-2 - - TRBV6-1